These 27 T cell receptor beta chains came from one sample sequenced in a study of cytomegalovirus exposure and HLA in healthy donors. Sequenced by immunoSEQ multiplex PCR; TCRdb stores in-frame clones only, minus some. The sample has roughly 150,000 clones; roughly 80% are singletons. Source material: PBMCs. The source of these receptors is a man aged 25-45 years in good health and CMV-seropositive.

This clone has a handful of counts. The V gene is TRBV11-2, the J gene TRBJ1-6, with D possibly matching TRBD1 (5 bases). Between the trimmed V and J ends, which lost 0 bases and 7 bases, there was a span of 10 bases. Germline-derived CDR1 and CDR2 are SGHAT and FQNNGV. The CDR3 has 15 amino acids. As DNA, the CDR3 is TGTGCCAGCAGCTTAGAAGGTGCAGGGAATTCACCCCTCCACTTT. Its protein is CASSLEGAGNSPLHF.

CDR3 protein: CASSYDKTPYEQYF. For the CDR3, the DNA is TGTGCCAGCAGTTACGACAAGACACCCTACGAGCAGTACTTC. The rearrangement joins TRBV6-5 to TRBJ2-7; D unresolved. The CDR3 runs 14 residues. The V end was cut by 2 bases, the J end by 2 bases, with 10 bases between. Germline V gene sequence: CDR1 MNHEY, CDR2 SVGAGI.

The CDR3 region has the DNA TGCAGCCTTATTACTAGAGCGGGGAACACAGATACGCAGTATTTT. Translated: CSLITRAGNTDTQYF. This chain joins TRBV29-1 and TRBJ2-3; 7 bases align to TRBD2. J lost 2 bases, V lost 8 bases, and 13 bases had no gene match. Germline V CDR1 and CDR2: SQVTM, ANQGSEA. This CDR3 is built from 15 residues.

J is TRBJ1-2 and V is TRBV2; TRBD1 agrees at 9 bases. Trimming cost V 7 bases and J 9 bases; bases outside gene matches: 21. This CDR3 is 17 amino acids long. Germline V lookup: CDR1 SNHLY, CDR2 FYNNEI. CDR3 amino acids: CASNKGQGAIDRRSYTF. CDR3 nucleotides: TGTGCCAGCAATAAGGGACAGGGTGCGATCGACCGTAGGAGCTACACCTTC.

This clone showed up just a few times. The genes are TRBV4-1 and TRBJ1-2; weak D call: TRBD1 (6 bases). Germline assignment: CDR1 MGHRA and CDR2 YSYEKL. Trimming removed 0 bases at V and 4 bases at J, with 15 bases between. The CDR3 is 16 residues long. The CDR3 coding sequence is TGCGCCAGCAGCCAAGATCCGGCGGGGGGCATCTATGGCTACACCTTC. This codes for CASSQDPAGGIYGYTF.

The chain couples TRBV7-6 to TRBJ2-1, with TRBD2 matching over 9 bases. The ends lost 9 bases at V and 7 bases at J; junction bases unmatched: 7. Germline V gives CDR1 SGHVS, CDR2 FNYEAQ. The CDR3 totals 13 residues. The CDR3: CASAVLAGNEQFF. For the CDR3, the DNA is TGTGCCAGTGCGGTGCTAGCGGGAAATGAGCAGTTCTTC.

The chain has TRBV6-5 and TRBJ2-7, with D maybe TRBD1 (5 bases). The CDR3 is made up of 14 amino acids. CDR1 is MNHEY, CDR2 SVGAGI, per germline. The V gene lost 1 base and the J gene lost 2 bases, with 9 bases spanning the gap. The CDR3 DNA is TGTGCCAGCAGTTACTTTTTGACAGCCTACGAGCAGTACTTC. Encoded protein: CASSYFLTAYEQYF.

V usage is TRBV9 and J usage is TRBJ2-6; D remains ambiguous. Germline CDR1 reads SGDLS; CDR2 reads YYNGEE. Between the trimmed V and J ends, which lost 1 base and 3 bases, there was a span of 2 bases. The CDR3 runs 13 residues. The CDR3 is CASSVLGANVLTF. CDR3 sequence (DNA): TGTGCCAGCAGCGTACTTGGGGCCAACGTCCTGACTTTC.

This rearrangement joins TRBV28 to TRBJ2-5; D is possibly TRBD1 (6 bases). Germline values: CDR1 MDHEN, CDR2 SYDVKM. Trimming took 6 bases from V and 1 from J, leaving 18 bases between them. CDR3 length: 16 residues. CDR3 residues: CASRYIRRDTQETQYF. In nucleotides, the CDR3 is TGTGCCAGCAGGTACATCCGCCGGGACACCCAAGAGACCCAGTACTTC.

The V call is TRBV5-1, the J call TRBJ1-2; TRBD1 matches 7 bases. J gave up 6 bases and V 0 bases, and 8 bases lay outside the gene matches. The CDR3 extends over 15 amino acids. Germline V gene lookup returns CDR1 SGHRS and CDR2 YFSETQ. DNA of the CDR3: TGCGCCAGCAGCTTGGGGCCTACAGGGGCAGATGGCTACACCTTC. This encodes CASSLGPTGADGYTF.

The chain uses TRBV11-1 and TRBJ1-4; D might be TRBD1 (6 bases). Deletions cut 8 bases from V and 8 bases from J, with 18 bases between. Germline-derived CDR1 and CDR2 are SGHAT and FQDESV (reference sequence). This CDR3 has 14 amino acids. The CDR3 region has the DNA TGTGCCAGCGCGGTCCCAGGGGCGCCGGAAAAACTGTTTTTT. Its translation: CASAVPGAPEKLFF.

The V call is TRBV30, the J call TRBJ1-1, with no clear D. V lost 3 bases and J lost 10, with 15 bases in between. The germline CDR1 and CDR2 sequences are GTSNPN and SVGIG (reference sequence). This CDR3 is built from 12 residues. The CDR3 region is CAWRSGRERAFF. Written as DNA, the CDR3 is TGTGCCTGGAGGTCCGGACGGGAAAGAGCTTTCTTT.

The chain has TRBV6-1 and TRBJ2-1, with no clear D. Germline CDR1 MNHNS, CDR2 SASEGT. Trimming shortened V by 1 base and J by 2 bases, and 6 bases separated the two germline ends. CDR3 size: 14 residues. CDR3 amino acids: CASSEDSTYNEQFF. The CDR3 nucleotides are TGTGCCAGCAGTGAAGACAGTACCTACAATGAGCAGTTCTTC.

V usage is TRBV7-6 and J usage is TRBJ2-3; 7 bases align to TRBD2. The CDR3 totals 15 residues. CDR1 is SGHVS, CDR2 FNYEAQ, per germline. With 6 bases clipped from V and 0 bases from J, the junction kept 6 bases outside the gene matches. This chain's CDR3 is CASRTLAISTDTQYF. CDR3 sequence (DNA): TGTGCCAGCAGAACACTAGCGATCAGCACAGATACGCAGTATTTT.

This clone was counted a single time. The CDR3 protein is CASSVAGGAVEQYF. CDR3 in DNA: TGTGCCAGCAGCGTAGCGGGGGGCGCGGTCGAGCAGTACTTC. The chain links TRBV9 to TRBJ2-7; D may be TRBD2 (7 bases). The V gene's germline CDR1 is SGDLS and CDR2 YYNGEE. This CDR3 has 14 amino acids. V was shortened by 0 bases and J by 6 bases, with 13 bases between the two germline ends.

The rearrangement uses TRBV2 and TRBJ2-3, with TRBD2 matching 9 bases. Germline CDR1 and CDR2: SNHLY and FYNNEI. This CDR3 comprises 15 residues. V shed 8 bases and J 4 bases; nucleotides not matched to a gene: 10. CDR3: CASGSLAGVPDTQYF. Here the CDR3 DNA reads TGTGCCAGCGGGTCACTAGCGGGCGTGCCAGATACGCAGTATTTT.

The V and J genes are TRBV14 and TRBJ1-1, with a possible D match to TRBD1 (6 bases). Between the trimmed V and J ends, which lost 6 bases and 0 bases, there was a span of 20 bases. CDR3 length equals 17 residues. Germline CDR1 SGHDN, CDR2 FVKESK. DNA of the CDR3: TGTGCCAGCAGTCAGGGGACACCGATCTCTGTGAACACTGAAGCTTTCTTT. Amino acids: CASSQGTPISVNTEAFF. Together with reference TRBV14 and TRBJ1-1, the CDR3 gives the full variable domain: EAGVTQFPSHSVIEKGQTVTLRCDPISGHDNLYWYRRVMGKEIKFLLHFVKESKQDESGMPNNRFLAERTGGTYSTLKVQPAELEDSGVYFCASSQGTPISVNTEAFFGQGTRLTVV.

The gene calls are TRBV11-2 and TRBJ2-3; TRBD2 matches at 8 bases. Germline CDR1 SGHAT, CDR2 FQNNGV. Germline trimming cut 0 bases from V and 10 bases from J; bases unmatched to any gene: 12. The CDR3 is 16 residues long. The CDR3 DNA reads TGTGCCAGCAGCTTAGATCCCGGGACGGGAGGGGGTGCGCAGTATTTT. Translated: CASSLDPGTGGGAQYF.

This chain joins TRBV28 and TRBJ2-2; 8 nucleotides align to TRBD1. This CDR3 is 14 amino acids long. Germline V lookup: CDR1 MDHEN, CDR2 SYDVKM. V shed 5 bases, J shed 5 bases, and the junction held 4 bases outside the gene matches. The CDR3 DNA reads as TGTGCCAGCAGTCGGGGACAGGAGACCGGGGAGCTGTTTTTT. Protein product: CASSRGQETGELFF.

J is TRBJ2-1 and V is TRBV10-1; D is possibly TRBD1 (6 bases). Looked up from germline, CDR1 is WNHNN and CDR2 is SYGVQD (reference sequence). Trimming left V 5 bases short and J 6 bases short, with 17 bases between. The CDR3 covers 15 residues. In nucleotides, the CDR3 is TGCGCCAGCAGTCTCCGGACAGATGGGAGCAATGAGCAGTTCTTC. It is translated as CASSLRTDGSNEQFF.

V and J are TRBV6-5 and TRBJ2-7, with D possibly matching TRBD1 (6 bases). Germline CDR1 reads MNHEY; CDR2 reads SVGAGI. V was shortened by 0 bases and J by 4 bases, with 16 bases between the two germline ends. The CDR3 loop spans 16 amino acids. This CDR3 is CASSYSQGLSWYEQYF. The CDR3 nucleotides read TGTGCCAGCAGTTACTCCCAGGGGCTGTCGTGGTACGAGCAGTACTTC.

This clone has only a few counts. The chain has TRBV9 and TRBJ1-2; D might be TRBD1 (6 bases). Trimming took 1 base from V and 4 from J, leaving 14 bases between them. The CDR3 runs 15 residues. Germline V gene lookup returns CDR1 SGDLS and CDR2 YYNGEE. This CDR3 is CASSVSGGAGYGYTF. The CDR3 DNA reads TGTGCCAGCAGCGTATCTGGGGGCGCGGGCTATGGCTACACCTTC.

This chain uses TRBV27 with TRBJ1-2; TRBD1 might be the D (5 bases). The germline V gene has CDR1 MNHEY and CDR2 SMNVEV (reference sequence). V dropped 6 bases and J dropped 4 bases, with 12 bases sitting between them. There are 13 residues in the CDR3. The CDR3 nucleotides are TGTGCCAGCAGCCCTGAAGGGGTCTATGGCTACACCTTC. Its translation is CASSPEGVYGYTF.

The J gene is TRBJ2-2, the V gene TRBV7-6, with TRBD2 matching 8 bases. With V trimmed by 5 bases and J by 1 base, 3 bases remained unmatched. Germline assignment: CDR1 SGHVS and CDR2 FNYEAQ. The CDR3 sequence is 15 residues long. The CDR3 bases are TGTGCCAGCAGCATTCTAGCGGGGAACACCGGGGAGCTGTTTTTT. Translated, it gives CASSILAGNTGELFF. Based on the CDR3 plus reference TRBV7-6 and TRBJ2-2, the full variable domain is GAGVSQSPRYKVTKRGQDVALRCDPISGHVSLYWYRQALGQGPEFLTYFNYEAQQDKSGLPNDRFSAERPEGSISTLTIQRTEQRDSAMYRCASSILAGNTGELFFGEGSRLTVL.

CDR3 in DNA: TGTGCCAGTAGTAGTGGGCATTCGGGGATCAATCAGCCCCAGCATTTT. Its translation: CASSSGHSGINQPQHF. The gene calls are TRBV19 and TRBJ1-5; D is unresolved. CDR3 length equals 16 residues. V lost 4 bases to trimming and J lost 3 bases, with 16 bases between them. CDR1 and CDR2 (germline): LNHDA, SQIVND (reference sequence).

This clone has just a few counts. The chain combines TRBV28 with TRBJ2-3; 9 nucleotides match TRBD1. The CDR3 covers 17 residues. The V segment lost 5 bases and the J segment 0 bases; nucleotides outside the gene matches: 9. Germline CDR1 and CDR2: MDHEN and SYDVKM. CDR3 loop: CASSPPWTGASTDTQYF. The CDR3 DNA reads TGTGCCAGCAGTCCACCATGGACAGGGGCTAGCACAGATACGCAGTATTTT. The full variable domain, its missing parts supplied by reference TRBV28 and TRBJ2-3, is DVKVTQSSRYLVKRTGEKVFLECVQDMDHENMFWYRQDPGLGLRLIYFSYDVKMKEKGDIPEGYSVSREKKERFSLILESASTNQTSMYLCASSPPWTGASTDTQYFGPGTRLTVL.

The CDR3: CASSYGNMYGYTF. CDR3 bases: TGTGCCAGCAGTTACGGCAACATGTATGGCTACACCTTC. V and J are TRBV6-5 and TRBJ1-2; no clear D. CDR3 length equals 13 residues. With 2 bases removed from V and 5 bases from J, the gap between germline ends came to 9 bases. Germline V gives CDR1 MNHEY, CDR2 SVGAGI.